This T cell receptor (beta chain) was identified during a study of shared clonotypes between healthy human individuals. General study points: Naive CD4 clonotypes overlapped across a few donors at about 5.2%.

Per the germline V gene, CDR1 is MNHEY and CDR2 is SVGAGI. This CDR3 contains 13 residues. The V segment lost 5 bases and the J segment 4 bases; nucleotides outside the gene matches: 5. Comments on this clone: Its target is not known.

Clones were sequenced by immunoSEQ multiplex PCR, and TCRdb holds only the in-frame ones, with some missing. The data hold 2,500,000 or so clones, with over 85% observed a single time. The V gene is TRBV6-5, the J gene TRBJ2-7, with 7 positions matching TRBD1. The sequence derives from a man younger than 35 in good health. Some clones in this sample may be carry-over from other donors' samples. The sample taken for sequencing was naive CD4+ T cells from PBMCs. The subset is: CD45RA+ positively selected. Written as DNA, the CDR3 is TGTGCCAGCAGTATGGGGACAGAGTACGAGCAGTACTTC. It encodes CASSMGTEYEQYF.